The next 25 T cell receptor beta chains were all read from a single sample in a study of graft-versus-host responses after intestinal transplantation (dated by TCRdb to the early 2020s). These receptors' targets are unknown. Read against the paper, the sample's time point label means: cells obtained before transplantation from donor or recipient. Preparation of the library involved the immunoSEQ multiplex PCR assay. The clones in this table, taken by TCRdb from immuneACCESS, are in-frame only. Not every clone is retained; where verified, under half of the shortfall comes from an unresolved V gene, and the cause of the rest is unknown. The sample data list around 93,000 clones, and about 90% of these were observed just once. 6% of the sample belongs to the ten largest clones. The starting material was unstimulated CD8+ T cells sorted from spleen or lymph node cells, obtained before intestinal transplant. Every receptor here comes from a human donor who received an intestinal transplant.

The J gene is TRBJ1-1, the V gene TRBV27; TRBD1 is a possible D gene (5 bases). This CDR3 region has 16 residues. Trimming cost V 1 base and J 1 base, with 13 bases left between them. The germline gives CDR1 MNHEY, CDR2 SMNVEV (reference sequence). The CDR3 reads CASSLWFRDSNTEAFF. In nucleotides, the CDR3 is TGTGCCAGCAGTTTATGGTTCAGGGACTCGAACACTGAAGCTTTCTTT.

This sequence joins TRBV30 and TRBJ2-1; D is possibly TRBD1 or TRBD2 (5 bases each). The CDR3 loop spans 17 amino acids. Germline V gene sequence: CDR1 GTSNPN, CDR2 SVGIG (reference sequence). V was shortened by 5 bases and J by 0 bases, with 20 bases between the two germline ends. CDR3 nucleotides: TGTGCCTGGTACGAAATCACCGGGACGCCCTCCTACAATGAGCAGTTCTTC. It codes for CAWYEITGTPSYNEQFF.

This chain connects TRBV20-1 to TRBJ2-7; no clear D gene. The CDR3 totals 11 residues. The germline gives CDR1 DFQATT, CDR2 SNEGSKA (reference sequence). The ends were cut back, 7 bases at V and 2 bases at J, with 9 bases in the middle. Here the CDR3 DNA reads TGCAGTGTGGGCTTTACCTACGAGCAGTACTTC. Translated: CSVGFTYEQYF.

The V call is TRBV12-5, the J call TRBJ2-7; 9 nucleotides agree with TRBD2. The CDR3 is 15 residues long. Germline trimming cut 7 bases from V and 0 bases from J; bases unmatched to any gene: 7. Germline CDR1 reads LGHNT; CDR2 reads FRNRAP. The DNA for the CDR3 is TGTGCTAGTGAGATAGCGGGGGAACTCTCCTACGAGCAGTACTTC. This codes for CASEIAGELSYEQYF. Together with reference TRBV12-5 and TRBJ2-7, the CDR3 gives the full variable domain: DARVTQTPRHKVTEMGQEVTMRCQPILGHNTVFWYRQTMMQGLELLAYFRNRAPLDDSGMPKDRFSAEMPDATLATLKIQPSEPRDSAVYFCASEIAGELSYEQYFGPGTRLTVT.

For the CDR3, the DNA is TGTGCCAGCAGCCGGACGGGACCTCCAGACGAGCAGTACTTC. Amino acids: CASSRTGPPDEQYF. The V and J genes are TRBV27 and TRBJ2-7; D is tentatively TRBD1 or TRBD2 (5 bases each). V shed 6 bases and J shed 5 bases, with 17 bases lying between them. The length of the CDR3 is 14 residues. The V gene's germline CDR1 is MNHEY and CDR2 SMNVEV (reference sequence).

The chain recombines TRBV6-1 with TRBJ2-1, with D unresolved. The V gene's germline CDR1 is MNHNS and CDR2 SASEGT. Trimming took off 3 bases at V and 4 bases at J, with 22 bases between the two ends. The CDR3 length is 18 residues. In DNA, the CDR3 is TGTGCCAGCAGTGATACCCTTACAGCCGTCCGGATATACAATGAGCAGTTCTTC. Translated, it gives CASSDTLTAVRIYNEQFF.

This clone was observed a single time. This chain connects TRBV11-2 to TRBJ1-2; D ambiguous. CDR1 SGHAT and CDR2 FQNNGV come from the germline V gene. V lost 0 bases and J lost 2, with 10 bases in between. The CDR3 contains 15 residues. The CDR3 DNA reads as TGTGCCAGCAGCTTAGATTCGGATAGCAACTATGGCTACACCTTC. Its translation: CASSLDSDSNYGYTF.

The chain links TRBV11-2 to TRBJ1-6, with D perhaps matching TRBD1 (6 bases). Trimming removed 5 bases at V and 0 bases at J, with 17 bases between. Germline CDR1 is SGHAT and CDR2 is FQNNGV. CDR3 length equals 18 residues. The CDR3 DNA reads as TGTGCCAGCAGCCCTACCAACAGGGAGAGCTCCTATAATTCACCCCTCCACTTT. Its protein is CASSPTNRESSYNSPLHF.

The chain joins TRBV2 to TRBJ2-6, with TRBD1 matching 9 bases. Germline CDR1 reads SNHLY; CDR2 reads FYNNEI. The CDR3 consists of 19 residues. The V gene end was trimmed by 2 bases and the J gene end by 1 base; junction bases not matched to a gene: 9. CDR3: CASSESYGTGQSGANVLTF. CDR3 in DNA: TGTGCCAGCAGTGAAAGTTACGGGACAGGGCAATCTGGGGCCAACGTCCTGACTTTC.

The chain combines TRBV13 with TRBJ2-3; TRBD2 agrees at 7 bases. CDR3 length: 13 amino acids. The V segment lost 0 bases and the J segment 14 bases; nucleotides outside the gene matches: 8. Germline V gene sequence: CDR1 PRHDT, CDR2 FYEKMQ (reference sequence). Here the CDR3 DNA reads TGTGCCAGCAGCTTAGGGGCGGGGGAGGATCTGTATTTT. As protein: CASSLGAGEDLYF.

This rearrangement joins TRBV19 to TRBJ2-7; D unresolved. Germline V gene data show CDR1 as LNHDA and CDR2 as SQIVND (reference sequence). The CDR3 has 13 amino acids. The V gene lost 8 bases and the J gene lost 0 bases, with 11 bases spanning the gap. In DNA form, the CDR3 reads TGTGCCAGTGCGGCAGGTCGCTCCTACGAGCAGTACTTC. The encoded protein is CASAAGRSYEQYF.

The V call is TRBV19, the J call TRBJ1-1; D gene ambiguous. CDR1 LNHDA and CDR2 SQIVND come from the germline V gene (reference sequence). The CDR3 has 18 residues. The ends were cut back, 3 bases at V and 1 base at J, with 21 bases in the middle. This chain's CDR3 is CASSIPYGGWWRNTEAFF. Written as DNA, the CDR3 is TGTGCCAGTAGTATCCCCTACGGCGGTTGGTGGAGGAACACTGAAGCTTTCTTT.

CDR3 coding DNA: TGTGCCAGCAGTCTTAGCGGGAGGAGCTCCTACGAGCAGTACTTC. The encoded protein is CASSLSGRSSYEQYF. V usage is TRBV6-6 and J usage is TRBJ2-7; 10 bases match TRBD2. V lost 5 bases and J lost 0; bases outside the gene matches: 4. CDR1 and CDR2 (germline): MNHNY, SVGAGI (reference sequence). This CDR3 has 15 amino acids.

V usage is TRBV5-1 and J usage is TRBJ2-7; either TRBD1 or TRBD2 may fit D (5 bases each). This CDR3 is built from 16 residues. The V gene lost 3 bases and the J gene lost 0 bases, with 16 bases spanning the gap. CDR1 and CDR2 (germline): SGHRS, YFSETQ. The CDR3 DNA reads TGCGCCAGCAGCTGGGACCTCGAGGGCGACTCCTACGAGCAGTACTTC. Amino acids: CASSWDLEGDSYEQYF.

The V gene is TRBV7-6, the J gene TRBJ2-7; the match to TRBD2 covers 8 bases. The junction had 14 bases not matched to a gene; V was cut back by 4 bases and J by 0 bases. The CDR3 has 18 amino acids. Germline CDR1 SGHVS, CDR2 FNYEAQ. CDR3 sequence reads: CASSSLGVSGSTSYEQYF. For the CDR3, the DNA is TGTGCCAGCAGCTCCCTGGGCGTAAGCGGGAGTACCTCCTACGAGCAGTACTTC.

This chain uses TRBV13 with TRBJ1-1; D is uncertain. The CDR3 runs to 12 residues. Germline lookup yields CDR1 PRHDT and CDR2 FYEKMQ (reference sequence). Trimming pared 5 bases from V and 4 bases from J, leaving 8 bases between. This CDR3 reads CASSPAGTEAFF. CDR3 sequence (DNA): TGTGCCAGCAGCCCTGCGGGCACTGAAGCTTTCTTT.

The rearrangement joins TRBV7-3 to TRBJ2-1; D gene uncertain. Trimming removed 2 bases at V and 0 bases at J, with 2 bases between. The CDR3 contains 13 residues. The germline gives CDR1 SGHTA, CDR2 FQGTGA. The CDR3 DNA follows: TGTGCCAGCAGCTTAGTCTCCTACAATGAGCAGTTCTTC. It is translated as CASSLVSYNEQFF.

This clone was recorded only once. The V gene is TRBV19, the J gene TRBJ2-2; 7 bases are a match to TRBD1. There are 15 residues in the CDR3. J lost 3 bases, V lost 6 bases, and 7 bases had no gene match. In germline, CDR1 is LNHDA, CDR2 SQIVND (reference sequence). The CDR3 DNA follows: TGTGCCAGTAGATCCGGGACAGCCTACACCGGGGAGCTGTTTTTT. Its translation: CASRSGTAYTGELFF.

The chain couples TRBV30 to TRBJ2-7; no firm D call. V was clipped by 1 base and J by 3 bases, with 4 bases between them. Germline loops: CDR1 GTSNPN, CDR2 SVGIG (reference sequence). The CDR3 runs 11 residues. This CDR3 is CAWSEGYEQYF. The CDR3 DNA is TGTGCCTGGAGTGAAGGCTACGAGCAGTACTTC.

This clone was detected once. V gene TRBV4-1 combines with J gene TRBJ2-7, with TRBD2 identical over 9 bases. After removal of 1 base from V and 4 bases from J, the junction contained 8 bases not matched to a gene. The germline gives CDR1 MGHRA, CDR2 YSYEKL. The CDR3 totals 16 residues. As DNA, the CDR3 is TGCGCCAGCAGCCAAGTTCAAGGCGGGGGGGGATACGAGCAGTACTTC. Protein sequence: CASSQVQGGGGYEQYF.

V is TRBV9 and J is TRBJ1-2; unclear D gene. CDR3 length: 13 amino acids. V shed 6 bases and J shed 7 bases, with 16 bases lying between them. From germline, CDR1 is SGDLS and CDR2 YYNGEE. The DNA for the CDR3 is TGTGCCAGCAAGTCTATATCAGACGGTGGCTACACCTTC. This gives the protein CASKSISDGGYTF.

This chain joins TRBV6-8 and TRBJ2-5; D gene ambiguous. Per germline, CDR1 MNHGY and CDR2 SAAAGT. Trimming cost V 5 bases and J 5 bases, with 15 bases left between them. CDR3 length: 14 amino acids. As DNA, the CDR3 is TGTGCCAGCAGTAGAAGAGGACCGGGCGAGACCCAGTACTTC. Translation gives CASSRRGPGETQYF.

The rearrangement joins TRBV5-4 to TRBJ2-3; no reliable D call. The CDR3 is 17 residues long. In germline, CDR1 is SGHNT, CDR2 YYREEE (reference sequence). Trimming shortened V by 3 bases and J by 2 bases, and 19 bases separated the two germline ends. The CDR3 DNA is TGTGCCAGCAGCTCACACAGAAGGAGCTGGCTCACAGATACGCAGTATTTT. Residues: CASSSHRRSWLTDTQYF.

The chain couples TRBV2 to TRBJ2-7, with D perhaps assigned TRBD1 or TRBD2 (5 bases each). This CDR3 has 16 amino acids. CDR1 and CDR2 from the germline V gene are SNHLY and FYNNEI. Trimming cost V 11 bases and J 3 bases, with 26 bases left between them. CDR3 protein: CAASGHALDRYYEQYF. The CDR3 DNA follows: TGTGCCGCCAGCGGACATGCTCTAGACAGATACTACGAGCAGTACTTC.

The chain links TRBV5-1 to TRBJ2-1; TRBD2 matches at 11 bases. CDR3 length equals 16 residues. The V and J ends lost 3 bases and 8 bases, in that order; junction bases with no gene match: 10. CDR1 and CDR2 (germline): SGHRS, YFSETQ. CDR3 DNA: TGCGCCAGCAGCTCTGGACTAGCGGGTGAGTGGGATGAGCAGTTCTTC. This gives the protein CASSSGLAGEWDEQFF.